This section outlines one T cell receptor (beta chain) sequence together with its context. Priming of first-strand cDNA relied on TRAV- and TRBV-specific primers (covering alpha and beta chains). Both a constant-region primer and a V-primer adapter served to amplify TCRs across 15 to 20 PCR cycles. TCRdb reprocessed the reads via MiXCR and lists one record per CDR3 protein. This table has approximately 11,000 distinct CDR3 sequences, approximately 60% appearing once. The CDR3 has 14 amino acids. With 3 bases removed from V and 3 bases from J, the gap between germline ends came to 12 bases. The germline gives CDR1 DFQATT, CDR2 SNEGSKA (reference sequence). The data stem from a study of low-dose radiotherapy and immunotherapy resistance in tumors.

The genes are TRBV20-1 and TRBJ2-1; tentatively, D is TRBD1 (5 bases). This TCR was recovered from a human donor with advanced metastatic prostate, ovarian, gallbladder or colorectal cancer (not recorded which). This table probably holds off-target reads from a library built for another chain. The CDR3 spells CSASWPQGYNEQFF. For the CDR3, the DNA is TGCAGTGCTAGTTGGCCCCAGGGCTACAATGAGCAGTTCTTC.